Below, one T cell receptor beta chain is given with its context. Its antigen is unidentified. The data belong to a study of cytomegalovirus exposure and HLA in healthy donors. Study overall: HLA-typed donors contributed 65 million to 95 million unique TCRs, which were held in an early data release.

The PCR employed 60 Vbeta primers together with 13 Jbeta primers. Repertoires were generated with immunoSEQ multiplex PCR, while TCRdb's copy carries only in-frame clones and drops some. This sample has about 88,000 clones, with approximately 90% found just once. Notes on the study in general: There were reportedly fewer N-insertions in an Asian-associated ancestry cluster than the roughly 670-donor mean, in a later analysis.

Input material: PBMCs. The clonotype was recovered from a man younger than 35 in good health and CMV-seronegative.

The CDR3 DNA sequence: TGCGCCAGCAGCCCATCGGAGTATCAGAGCTCCTACAATGAGCAGTTCTTC. Its translation: CASSPSEYQSSYNEQFF. This sequence joins TRBV4-3 and TRBJ2-1, with D unresolved. The V gene's germline CDR1 is LGHNA and CDR2 YSLEER. The CDR3 runs to 17 residues. Trimming took 4 bases from V and 0 from J, leaving 16 bases between them.